This is a list of T cell receptor beta chains from one sample in a study of CD8 T cells in ankylosing spondylitis. TCRdb used MiXCR to reprocess the 5' RACE reads, holding one entry per CDR3 protein. Here the sample spans 700,000 or so distinct CDR3 sequences, roughly 20% being singletons. Sequencing was carried out using blood, either unsorted or a sorted T cell fraction (not recorded which). Receptors originate from a male donor with ankylosing spondylitis. CDR3s include the opening cysteine and the closing phenylalanine or tryptophan. The order of the fields is clone size, J gene, D gene, V gene, CDR3 protein, CDR3 DNA. D genes are given only for firm matches. Where a row states a size, it is once, few, many or the class of an expanded clone; other rows omit it.

abundance: .; j_gene: TRBJ2-2; d_gene: TRBD1; v_gene: TRBV3-1; CDR3aa: CASSQVGQGDTGELFF; CDR3nt: TGTGCCAGCAGCCAAGTGGGACAGGGTGACACCGGGGAGCTGTTTTTT
abundance: few; j_gene: TRBJ2-7; d_gene: .; v_gene: TRBV3-1; CDR3aa: CASSQDLHPYEQYF; CDR3nt: TGTGCCAGCAGCCAAGATCTACACCCCTACGAGCAGTACTTC
abundance: .; j_gene: TRBJ2-7; d_gene: .; v_gene: TRBV5-5; CDR3aa: CASSFRPSEAYEQYF; CDR3nt: TGTGCCAGCAGCTTCCGTCCTAGCGAAGCCTACGAGCAGTACTTC
abundance: many; j_gene: TRBJ2-1; d_gene: TRBD1; v_gene: TRBV12-3/TRBV12-4; CDR3aa: CASSLIARDRLYNEQFF; CDR3nt: TGTGCCAGCAGTCTTATAGCCCGGGACAGGCTATACAATGAGCAGTTCTTC
abundance: many; j_gene: TRBJ1-4; d_gene: .; v_gene: TRBV12-3/TRBV12-4; CDR3aa: CASSSGGGWSEKLFF; CDR3nt: TGTGCCAGCAGTTCAGGAGGAGGGTGGAGTGAAAAACTGTTTTTT
abundance: .; j_gene: TRBJ1-2; d_gene: TRBD1; v_gene: TRBV27; CDR3aa: CASKRRGTGPKITMGYTF; CDR3nt: TGTGCCAGCAAGCGGCGGGGGACAGGTCCCAAGATAACTATGGGCTACACCTTC
abundance: .; j_gene: TRBJ1-2; d_gene: TRBD1; v_gene: TRBV13; CDR3aa: CASSFRDRVHYGYTF; CDR3nt: TGTGCCAGCAGCTTCCGGGACAGAGTCCACTATGGCTACACCTTC
abundance: few; j_gene: TRBJ2-5; d_gene: TRBD2; v_gene: TRBV28; CDR3aa: CASRYGGLETQYF; CDR3nt: TGTGCCAGCCGCTACGGGGGGTTGGAGACCCAGTACTTC
abundance: .; j_gene: TRBJ1-1; d_gene: TRBD1; v_gene: TRBV29-1; CDR3aa: CSVVGTAIMNTEAFF; CDR3nt: TGCAGCGTTGTCGGGACAGCGATAATGAACACTGAAGCTTTCTTT
abundance: .; j_gene: TRBJ2-7; d_gene: .; v_gene: TRBV28; CDR3aa: CASSAGAMDEQYF; CDR3nt: TGTGCCAGCAGTGCGGGGGCGATGGACGAGCAGTACTTC
abundance: few; j_gene: TRBJ2-2; d_gene: .; v_gene: TRBV12-3/TRBV12-4; CDR3aa: CASSLLGGPAELFF; CDR3nt: TGTGCCAGCAGTTTGCTAGGCGGTCCCGCGGAGCTGTTTTTT
abundance: .; j_gene: TRBJ2-3; d_gene: .; v_gene: TRBV5-1; CDR3aa: CASSPGGHGDTQYF; CDR3nt: TGCGCCAGCAGCCCGGGTGGTCACGGAGATACGCAGTATTTT
abundance: few; j_gene: TRBJ2-1; d_gene: .; v_gene: TRBV27; CDR3aa: CASQQRGAYNEQFF; CDR3nt: TGTGCCAGCCAGCAAAGGGGGGCCTACAATGAGCAGTTCTTC
abundance: few; j_gene: TRBJ2-1; d_gene: .; v_gene: TRBV13; CDR3aa: CASSPTPPDFNEQFF; CDR3nt: TGTGCCAGCAGCCCCACACCGCCCGATTTCAATGAGCAGTTCTTC
abundance: .; j_gene: TRBJ2-3; d_gene: .; v_gene: TRBV7-3; CDR3aa: CASSLNGYFTDTQYF; CDR3nt: TGTGCCAGCAGCTTAAATGGTTATTTCACAGATACGCAGTATTTT
abundance: many; j_gene: TRBJ2-7; d_gene: TRBD2; v_gene: TRBV20-1; CDR3aa: CSARGTSDYEQYF; CDR3nt: TGCAGTGCTAGAGGGACTAGCGACTACGAGCAGTACTTC
abundance: .; j_gene: TRBJ2-7; d_gene: .; v_gene: TRBV11-3; CDR3aa: CASSPRGKVYEQYF; CDR3nt: TGTGCCAGCAGCCCCCGGGGCAAGGTCTACGAGCAGTACTTC
abundance: .; j_gene: TRBJ2-7; d_gene: .; v_gene: TRBV6-1; CDR3aa: CASRGMSSYEQYF; CDR3nt: TGTGCCAGCAGAGGAATGAGCTCCTACGAGCAGTACTTC
abundance: many; j_gene: TRBJ1-1; d_gene: .; v_gene: TRBV29-1; CDR3aa: CSVDPTGRGAFF; CDR3nt: TGCAGCGTTGACCCCACAGGGCGGGGGGCTTTCTTT
abundance: few; j_gene: TRBJ2-7; d_gene: .; v_gene: TRBV4-1; CDR3aa: CASSQDQTAYEQYF; CDR3nt: TGCGCCAGCAGCCAAGATCAGACAGCCTACGAGCAGTACTTC
abundance: few; j_gene: TRBJ1-5; d_gene: TRBD1; v_gene: TRBV6-1; CDR3aa: CASRISGTASNQPQHF; CDR3nt: TGTGCCAGCAGGATTTCAGGGACAGCTAGCAATCAGCCCCAGCATTTT
abundance: .; j_gene: TRBJ1-6; d_gene: .; v_gene: TRBV7-9; CDR3aa: CASSLMGGTHFSPLHF; CDR3nt: TGTGCCAGCAGCTTAATGGGTGGGACCCACTTTTCACCCCTCCACTTT
abundance: few; j_gene: TRBJ2-2; d_gene: TRBD1; v_gene: TRBV7-2; CDR3aa: CASSPTGSATGELFF; CDR3nt: TGTGCCAGCAGCCCGACAGGGTCCGCCACCGGGGAGCTGTTTTTT
abundance: many; j_gene: TRBJ2-1; d_gene: .; v_gene: TRBV5-1; CDR3aa: CASSPRGGRYNEQFF; CDR3nt: TGCGCCAGCAGCCCGAGGGGGGGTCGGTACAATGAGCAGTTCTTC
abundance: few; j_gene: TRBJ1-4; d_gene: .; v_gene: TRBV12-3/TRBV12-4; CDR3aa: CASKVQGNEKLFF; CDR3nt: TGTGCCAGCAAAGTACAGGGTAATGAAAAACTGTTTTTT
abundance: few; j_gene: TRBJ1-1; d_gene: .; v_gene: TRBV5-1; CDR3aa: CASSLKGVEDTEAFF; CDR3nt: TGCGCCAGCAGCTTGAAGGGGGTCGAGGATACTGAAGCTTTCTTT
abundance: few; j_gene: TRBJ1-5; d_gene: .; v_gene: TRBV28; CDR3aa: CASSTGQPQHF; CDR3nt: TGTGCCAGCAGCACGGGACAGCCCCAGCATTTT
abundance: .; j_gene: TRBJ1-3; d_gene: TRBD1; v_gene: TRBV12-3/TRBV12-4; CDR3aa: CASSQTGTGNTIYF; CDR3nt: TGTGCCAGCAGCCAGACAGGGACTGGAAACACCATATATTTT
abundance: .; j_gene: TRBJ2-1; d_gene: TRBD2; v_gene: TRBV5-1; CDR3aa: CASRLGTSVNEQFF; CDR3nt: TGCGCCAGCAGACTCGGGACTAGCGTCAATGAGCAGTTCTTC
abundance: few; j_gene: TRBJ2-5; d_gene: TRBD1; v_gene: TRBV4-1; CDR3aa: CASSQGDRSQETQYF; CDR3nt: TGCGCCAGCAGCCAGGGGGACAGGAGCCAAGAGACCCAGTACTTC
abundance: few; j_gene: TRBJ1-3; d_gene: TRBD1; v_gene: TRBV7-9; CDR3aa: CASSSRRTGGNTIYF; CDR3nt: TGTGCCAGCAGCTCCAGACGGACAGGCGGAAACACCATATATTTT
abundance: few; j_gene: TRBJ1-1; d_gene: .; v_gene: TRBV10-3; CDR3aa: CAISARQERAEAFF; CDR3nt: TGTGCCATCAGTGCTCGACAGGAAAGGGCTGAAGCTTTCTTT
abundance: once; j_gene: TRBJ1-5; d_gene: .; v_gene: TRBV19; CDR3aa: CASSYGAGNQPQHF; CDR3nt: TGTGCCAGTAGTTACGGAGCTGGCAATCAGCCCCAGCATTTT
abundance: few; j_gene: TRBJ1-5; d_gene: TRBD1; v_gene: TRBV28; CDR3aa: CASSLFGDRVYQPQHF; CDR3nt: TGTGCCAGCAGTTTATTCGGGGACAGGGTATATCAGCCCCAGCATTTT
abundance: few; j_gene: TRBJ2-7; d_gene: .; v_gene: TRBV10-3; CDR3aa: CAISTDAGREQYF; CDR3nt: TGTGCCATCAGTACGGACGCCGGCCGCGAGCAGTACTTC
abundance: many; j_gene: TRBJ2-1; d_gene: TRBD2; v_gene: TRBV9; CDR3aa: CASSVDGPSGVRDEQFF; CDR3nt: TGTGCCAGCAGCGTAGATGGACCCAGCGGGGTTCGGGATGAGCAGTTCTTC
abundance: once; j_gene: TRBJ2-5; d_gene: .; v_gene: TRBV11-2; CDR3aa: CASSLGGFETQYF; CDR3nt: TGTGCCAGCAGCTTAGGCGGGTTTGAGACCCAGTACTTC